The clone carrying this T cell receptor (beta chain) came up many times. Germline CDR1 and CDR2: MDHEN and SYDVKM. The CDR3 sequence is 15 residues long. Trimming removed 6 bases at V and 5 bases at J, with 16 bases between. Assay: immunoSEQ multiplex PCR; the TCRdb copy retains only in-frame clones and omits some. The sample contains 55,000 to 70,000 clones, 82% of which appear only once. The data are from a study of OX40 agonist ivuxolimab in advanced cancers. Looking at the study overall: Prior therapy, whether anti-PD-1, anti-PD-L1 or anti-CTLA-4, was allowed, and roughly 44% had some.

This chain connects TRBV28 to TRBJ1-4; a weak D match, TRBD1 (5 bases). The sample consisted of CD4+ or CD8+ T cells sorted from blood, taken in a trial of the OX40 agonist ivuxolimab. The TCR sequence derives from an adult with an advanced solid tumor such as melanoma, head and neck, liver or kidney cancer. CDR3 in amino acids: CASSHGGDLNEKLFF. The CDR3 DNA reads TGTGCCAGCAGCCACGGGGGGGATTTAAATGAAAAACTGTTTTTT.